The rows below give T cell receptor beta chains drawn from one sample of a study of shared clonotypes between healthy human individuals. TCRdb's copy holds only in-frame clones and misses some; the assay was immunoSEQ multiplex PCR. This table holds about 2.1 million clones, 93% found once. Source material: naive CD8+ T cells from PBMCs. These receptors were taken from a man aged 18 to 35 in good health. Some clones in this sample may be carry-over from other donors' samples. The conserved cysteine and the conserved F or W are not part of the CDR3 here.

TRBV7-9	TRBJ1-5	ASSLSDKGHQPQH
TRBV7-9	TRBJ1-1	ASSLTQNTEAF
TRBV9	TRBJ1-5	ASSVGDSSNQPQH
TRBV4-1	TRBJ2-1	ASSQDRGEQF
TRBV7-2	TRBJ1-1	ASSFPLGGLNTEAF
TRBV27	TRBJ2-2	ASSFGVGNTGELF
TRBV7-2	TRBJ2-5	ASSLRVGTDRVETQY
TRBV27	TRBJ2-7	ASSSRLAGPYEQY
TRBV5-1	TRBJ1-2	ASSLGQDPYGYT
TRBV2	TRBJ2-7	ASSAPRGSNEQY
TRBV9	TRBJ2-1	ASSRLATEGQF
TRBV10-3	TRBJ1-1	AISDRANTEAF
TRBV6-1	TRBJ2-7	ATAWSTSYEQY
TRBV6-1	TRBJ2-5	ASRPGTGRRETQY
TRBV7-2	TRBJ2-2	ASSSWEGDTGELF
TRBV27	TRBJ2-1	ASSLGLAGGNEQF
TRBV4-1	TRBJ2-4	ASGLGEIQY
TRBV5-1	TRBJ1-1	ASSFGGLNTEAF
TRBV19	TRBJ2-7	ASSITGKYEQY
TRBV27	TRBJ2-7	ASSPLRSSSGSSYEQY
TRBV7-6	TRBJ2-3	ASSLRFTGTDTQY
TRBV6-5	TRBJ1-1	ASSYGGRGDEAF
TRBV4-3	TRBJ2-1	ASSQGTGTYNEQF
TRBV28	TRBJ1-5	ASSLIVSNQPQH
TRBV28	TRBJ2-3	ASSFVRDRGRYPTDTQY
TRBV7-8	TRBJ2-7	ASSGIAVPYEQY
TRBV7-9	TRBJ2-7	ASSLPGTESYEQY
TRBV6-1	TRBJ1-1	ASSERGQGGGVAEAF
TRBV27	TRBJ2-3	ASSPRTAVGADTQY
TRBV28	TRBJ1-2	ASSLQTGAPRKDYGYT
TRBV6-6	TRBJ1-1	ASSYWAGNTEAF
TRBV4-3	TRBJ1-5	ASSQDFGSNQPQH
TRBV12-5	TRBJ2-3	ASGLATPSGPFTDTQY
TRBV11-2	TRBJ2-7	ASSLDYGLEQY
TRBV27	TRBJ2-1	ASSRDGLAGSWVNEQF
TRBV7-6	TRBJ2-7	ASSLARSEREAGGEQY
TRBV9	TRBJ2-1	ASSIASGSGREQF
TRBV28	TRBJ1-1	ASSHQADEAF
TRBV9	TRBJ1-1	ASSVGGGGGNTEAF
TRBV19	TRBJ1-5	ASSLGTGPTPNQPQH
TRBV5-1	TRBJ2-2	ASSLVAGGGELF
TRBV28	TRBJ1-5	ASSSQGFEAGNQPQH
TRBV28	TRBJ2-7	ASRLIGTNEQY
TRBV29-1	TRBJ1-2	SVEEGGPGYGYT
TRBV29-1	TRBJ1-1	SVEGGVGMDTEAF
TRBV27	TRBJ2-1	ASSLLTENEQF
TRBV7-9	TRBJ1-1	ASSFFDRADTEAF
TRBV4-1	TRBJ2-1	ASRNRGSGLYNEQF
TRBV6-1	TRBJ2-1	ATIKTGDNEQF
TRBV28	TRBJ1-2	ASSSNYGYT